The 7 T cell receptor beta chains listed next were all sequenced from one sample in a study of glioma-infiltrating T cells after dendritic cell vaccination. The method was immunoSEQ multiplex PCR; TCRdb's version includes in-frame clones alone and lacks a portion of them. This table has about 50,000 clones, about 88% appearing once. Described time point: after dendritic cell vaccination, including at tumor progression/relapse. The starting material was blood, obtained after dendritic cell vaccination. These receptors came from a human donor with glioblastoma.

This chain uses TRBV30 with TRBJ2-2; 7 nucleotides align to TRBD1. V shed 2 bases, J shed 4 bases, and the junction held 7 bases outside the gene matches. From germline, CDR1 is GTSNPN and CDR2 SVGIG (reference sequence). The CDR3 is 15 amino acids. The CDR3 region has the DNA TGTGCCTGGAGTAATCGGGACAGCCCCACCGGGGAGCTGTTTTTT. Encoded protein: CAWSNRDSPTGELFF.

This clone was detected once. The genes are TRBV7-3 and TRBJ2-1; 7 bases are a match to TRBD2. The J segment lost 3 bases and the V segment lost 2 bases, leaving 4 bases of the junction unmatched. The CDR3 extends over 15 amino acids. CDR1 and CDR2 (germline): SGHTA, FQGTGA. CDR3 protein: CASSLLAAGYNEQFF. CDR3 sequence (DNA): TGTGCCAGCAGCTTACTAGCGGCAGGCTACAATGAGCAGTTCTTC.

The chain has TRBV7-9 and TRBJ1-4; D is uncertain. The V end was cut by 5 bases, the J end by 2 bases, with 12 bases between. Germline CDR1 and CDR2: SEHNR and FQNEAQ (reference sequence). The CDR3 consists of 15 residues. CDR3 sequence (DNA): TGTGCCAGCAGCCCCTCGGGGAGTACTAATGAAAAACTGTTTTTT. It encodes CASSPSGSTNEKLFF.

The chain employs TRBV27 and TRBJ2-7, with D unclear. V lost 3 bases and J lost 0, with 15 bases in between. This CDR3 region has 16 residues. Germline V gene lookup returns CDR1 MNHEY and CDR2 SMNVEV (reference sequence). The CDR3 spells CASSFSQAASSYEQYF. The CDR3 coding sequence is TGTGCCAGCAGTTTTTCTCAGGCAGCAAGCTCCTACGAGCAGTACTTC.

Regarding this clone: Lacking the conserved final phenylalanine or tryptophan, this CDR3 likely reflects a read error. It is unclear where the CDR3 begins or ends on the DNA, so no DNA is shown, and the CDR3 is as TCRdb lists it. This sequence joins TRBV6-1 and TRBJ1-1. From germline, CDR1 is MNHNS and CDR2 SASEGT. Termini included, the CDR3 measures 11 amino acids. CDR3 in amino acids: CASSAGGRVEI.

By frequency in the sample, this clone is medium-sized. The J gene is TRBJ1-2, the V gene TRBV7-9; D is uncertain. CDR3 length: 11 amino acids. The ends were cut back, 3 bases at V and 13 bases at J, with 12 bases in the middle. CDR1 is SEHNR and CDR2 is FQNEAQ in the germline V gene (reference sequence). The CDR3 loop reads CASSFEGKGTF. The CDR3 DNA reads as TGTGCCAGCAGCTTCGAGGGTAAAGGCACCTTC.

J is TRBJ1-1 and V is TRBV19; TRBD1 aligns across 9 bases. CDR3 length: 16 amino acids. Germline V gives CDR1 LNHDA, CDR2 SQIVND (reference sequence). V dropped 9 bases and J dropped 5; count of bases not matched to a gene: 16. CDR3 DNA sequence: TGTGCCAGCCCCCCGGACCGGGACAGGGCTGTAACTGAAGCTTTCTTT. Protein product: CASPPDRDRAVTEAFF.